This T cell receptor beta chain came from a study of T cells in Graves' hyperthyroidism and ophthalmopathy. V was clipped by 5 bases and J by 4 bases, with 11 bases between them. This CDR3 spans 13 amino acids. Germline V gene lookup returns CDR1 MDHEN and CDR2 SYDVKM. This clonotype was recorded many times. TCR beta CDR3 sequences were amplified from RNA transcripts. HTBI primers drove first-round RT-PCR of the TCR CDR3. TCRdb itself ran the multiplex PCR reads through MiXCR, one entry per CDR3 protein. In the table there are fewer than 750,000 distinct CDR3 sequences, 14% to 15% of which are singletons.

The sequence came from a woman aged 40 to 50 with Graves' ophthalmopathy. The chain links TRBV28 to TRBJ1-2; D is perhaps TRBD1 (5 bases). Specimen: blood. The CDR3 DNA reads as TGTGCCAGCAGTCGAACTAGGGGCTATGGCTACACCTTC. This codes for CASSRTRGYGYTF.